This T cell receptor beta chain was recorded in a study of molecular identifiers for immune sequencing clone quantification. Study-wide points: In naive cells, clones above 20 RNA copies held under 1% of molecules, whereas in effector cells they held over 99%. One cell's worth of spiked Jurkat TCR RNA was reportedly detectable among roughly 1 million naive cells. Underestimated sizes of highly expanded clones could result from identical TCR molecules that share a barcode.

Investigators produced naive CD8 libraries from about 19,000 to 1,100,000 sorted cells, drawing on 10%, 30% or 50% RNA. The CDR3 has 16 residues. Looked up from germline, CDR1 is SGHVS and CDR2 is FQNEAQ. MiXCR, applied by TCRdb to the PCR reads, yields one record per CDR3 protein. The data show roughly 100,000 distinct CDR3 sequences, 30% to 45% seen once. In the case of this clonotype: Its antigen is as yet unknown. One base away lies a much larger clone, so this may be a sequencing read error.

Sequencing was done on a sample of naive CD8+ T cells from blood, with Jurkat cell RNA spiked in. Subset here: FACS-sorted CD8+CD4-CCR7+CD45RA+ naive T cells. This chain joins TRBV7-8 and TRBJ1-4, with 10 bases fitting TRBD1. The receptor comes from a human donor in good health. Some libraries in this study had Jurkat cell RNA spiked in. DNA for the CDR3: TGTGCCAGCAGCTTAGGAGCTGGGACAGGGGCTGAAAAACTGTATTTT. Its protein is CASSLGAGTGAEKLYF.